The clone carrying this TCR beta chain has more than one count but fewer than ten. Its cognate antigen is unknown. The data were taken from a study of cytomegalovirus exposure and HLA in healthy donors. Overall study context: Prior work identified some 120 million unique TCR beta sequences in 190 million or so T cells.

The CDR3 is 17 residues long. Trimming removed 4 bases at V and 2 bases at J, with 19 bases between. Per germline, CDR1 MNHNS and CDR2 SASEGT. Broader study findings: Later analysis showed most CMV-associated TCR beta chains appearing HLA-restricted. Later on, a genetic analysis was performed. It linked a missense variant in DCLRE1C with V- and J-gene trimming of TCR beta.

Primers: 60 Vbeta forward and 13 Jbeta reverse. Profiled with immunoSEQ multiplex PCR; TCRdb holds only in-frame clones, not every one. Among 90,000 to 120,000 clones listed, approximately 76% were seen once. The clonotype was recovered from a man between 18 and 29 years old in good health and CMV-seronegative. The chain joins TRBV6-1 to TRBJ2-3; perhaps TRBD2 as D (6 bases). Sample: PBMCs. The CDR3 region is CASSGRRARRSTDTQYF. The CDR3 DNA is TGTGCCAGCAGTGGTAGGAGGGCCCGCCGGTCCACAGATACGCAGTATTTT.